The next 22 T cell receptor beta chains were all read from a single sample in a study of blood T cell repertoires in COVID-19 (dated by TCRdb to between 2020 and 2021). Libraries were prepared through the immunoSEQ multiplex PCR assay. TCRdb stores this immuneACCESS table with in-frame sequences only. Part of the clones is absent; in the studies checked, under half of the shortfall reflects unresolved V genes, and no reason is known for the rest. The sample table lists 150,000 to 200,000 clones, 65% to 90% of them with a count of one. The ten biggest clones cover over 7% of the sample. Source material: peripheral blood. These receptors were taken from a man in his forties or fifties with active or convalescent COVID-19.

V and J are TRBV3-1 (or the pseudogene TRBV3-2) and TRBJ2-2, with D perhaps matching TRBD2 (6 bases). The germline CDR1 and CDR2 sequences are LGHDT and YNNKEL (reference sequence). The CDR3 has 18 amino acids. V dropped 0 bases and J dropped 1 base, with 15 bases sitting between them. The CDR3 coding sequence is TGTGCCAGCAGCCAAGATCCCCCCCTTAGCGGGAACACCGGGGAGCTGTTTTTT. This translates into CASSQDPPLSGNTGELFF.

The V call is TRBV7-2, the J call TRBJ2-1; 7 nucleotides line up with TRBD2. V shed 1 base and J 6 bases; nucleotides not matched to a gene: 9. Germline CDR1 is SGHTA and CDR2 is FQGNSA. This CDR3 has 16 residues. The CDR3, as DNA: TGTGCCAGCAGCTTAGTATTGGCTAGCGGCTCCAATGAGCAGTTCTTC. Protein product: CASSLVLASGSNEQFF.

The chain uses TRBV9 and TRBJ1-3; D is perhaps TRBD1 (5 bases). Trimming left V 1 base short and J 2 bases short, with 7 bases between. The CDR3 has 14 amino acids. Germline CDR1 and CDR2: SGDLS and YYNGEE. The CDR3 nucleotides read TGTGCCAGCAGCGTACGGACAACTGGAAACACCATATATTTT. Encoded protein: CASSVRTTGNTIYF.

The V and J genes are TRBV5-1 and TRBJ1-1; TRBD1 matches at 8 bases. This CDR3 is 15 amino acids long. Losses at the gene ends were 0 bases for V and 4 bases for J; bases not matched to a gene: 5. Germline CDR1 is SGHRS and CDR2 is YFSETQ. The CDR3 spells CASSLVRTGLTEAFF. CDR3 in DNA: TGCGCCAGCAGCTTGGTGCGGACAGGGCTCACTGAAGCTTTCTTT. Together with reference TRBV5-1 and TRBJ1-1, the CDR3 gives the full variable domain: KAGVTQTPRYLIKTRGQQVTLSCSPISGHRSVSWYQQTPGQGLQFLFEYFSETQRNKGNFPGRFSGRQFSNSRSEMNVSTLELGDSALYLCASSLVRTGLTEAFFGQGTRLTVV.

The genes are TRBV14 and TRBJ1-4; D might be TRBD1 (5 bases). CDR1 is SGHDN, CDR2 FVKESK, per germline. V dropped 1 base and J dropped 3 bases, with 9 bases sitting between them. The CDR3 consists of 15 residues. CDR3 nucleotide sequence: TGTGCCAGCAGCCAAGTCAGGGCGTCTAATGAAAAACTGTTTTTT. Its protein is CASSQVRASNEKLFF.

The chain has TRBV7-6 and TRBJ2-6, with a tentative D call TRBD1 (5 bases). The V end lost 0 bases, the J end lost 0 bases, and 9 bases lay between the germline ends. This CDR3 region has 17 residues. The V gene's germline CDR1 is SGHVS and CDR2 FNYEAQ. CDR3 in DNA: TGTGCCAGCAGCTTAGCCTTTGGGGCCTCTGGGGCCAACGTCCTGACTTTC. Protein product: CASSLAFGASGANVLTF.

The chain joins TRBV7-9 to TRBJ2-7, with 10 bases aligning to TRBD2. This CDR3 comprises 14 residues. V was pared by 3 bases and J by 5 bases, with 4 bases of the junction left unmatched. Germline loops: CDR1 SEHNR, CDR2 FQNEAQ (reference sequence). CDR3 amino acids: CASSLGTSVDEQYF. For the CDR3, the DNA is TGTGCCAGCAGCTTGGGGACTAGCGTTGACGAGCAGTACTTC.

This clone has a single count. Other DNA sequences in this sample translate to the same CDR3. The rearrangement joins TRBV29-1 to TRBJ1-5; 9 nucleotides match TRBD1. V trimming: 6 bases; J trimming: 1 base; junction bases outside the gene matches: 1. Germline V CDR1 and CDR2: SQVTM, ANQGSEA. The CDR3 contains 13 residues. The CDR3 reads CSVGQGSNQPQHF. The CDR3 region has the DNA TGCAGCGTCGGACAGGGGAGCAATCAGCCCCAGCATTTT.

The genes are TRBV18 and TRBJ1-2, with TRBD1 matching 7 bases. Trimming took 6 bases from V and 3 from J; bases not matched to a gene: 7. Germline assignment: CDR1 KGHSH and CDR2 LQKENI. This CDR3 spans 14 amino acids. For the CDR3, the DNA is TGTGCCAGCTCGGGGGACAGTTTCGACTATGGCTACACCTTC. It specifies CASSGDSFDYGYTF.

The V gene is TRBV7-3, the J gene TRBJ2-5, with 8 bases lining up with TRBD1. The CDR3 totals 14 residues. The V segment lost 5 bases and the J segment 3 bases; nucleotides outside the gene matches: 5. Germline CDR1 SGHTA, CDR2 FQGTGA. Written as DNA, the CDR3 is TGTGCCAGCAGCCCGCAGGGGGCGGAAGAGACCCAGTACTTC. Translated, it gives CASSPQGAEETQYF.

Note on this clone: In the same sample, other DNA sequences code for this CDR3. This chain uses TRBV10-1 with TRBJ1-1, with a tentative D call TRBD1 (5 bases). With 8 bases removed from V and 0 bases from J, the gap between germline ends came to 10 bases. The germline V gene encodes CDR1 WNHNN and CDR2 SYGVQD (reference sequence). The CDR3 contains 13 residues. CDR3 DNA sequence: TGCGCCAGCTCTCGGGGGATGAACACTGAAGCTTTCTTT. The encoded protein is CASSRGMNTEAFF.

The rearrangement links TRBV4-3 to TRBJ2-2; possible D gene TRBD1, 8 bases. This CDR3 is built from 16 residues. The V gene lost 4 bases and the J gene lost 3 bases, with 15 bases spanning the gap. CDR1 LGHNA and CDR2 YSLEER come from the germline V gene. The chain's CDR3 is CASSRGTGGDTGELFF. CDR3 bases: TGCGCCAGCAGCCGGGGAACAGGGGGGGACACCGGGGAGCTGTTTTTT.

CDR3: CASSIGNLYEQYF. CDR3 bases: TGTGCCAGTAGTATCGGGAACTTATACGAGCAGTACTTC. The chain links TRBV19 to TRBJ2-7, with D possibly being TRBD2 (5 bases). This CDR3 comprises 13 residues. Trimming removed 3 bases at V and 4 bases at J, with 10 bases between. In germline, CDR1 is LNHDA, CDR2 SQIVND (reference sequence). Variable domain in full (rest from reference TRBV19 and TRBJ2-7): DGGITQSPKYLFRKEGQNVTLSCEQNLNHDAMYWYRQDPGQGLRLIYYSQIVNDFQKGDIAEGYSVSREKKESFPLTVTSAQKNPTAFYLCASSIGNLYEQYFGPGTRLTVT.

The V gene is TRBV4-1, the J gene TRBJ1-1; D is unclear. This CDR3 has 15 amino acids. CDR1 and CDR2 from the germline V gene are MGHRA and YSYEKL. V gave up 2 bases and J gave up 9 bases, with 19 bases separating them. The CDR3: CASSQSIPGAEKAFF. CDR3 coding DNA: TGCGCCAGCAGCCAATCGATCCCGGGAGCCGAAAAAGCTTTCTTT.

The chain uses TRBV9 and TRBJ1-1, with TRBD1 matching 7 bases. This CDR3 region has 16 residues. Trimming at V came to 1 base and at J to 3 bases, leaving 9 bases not matched to a gene. The germline V gene has CDR1 SGDLS and CDR2 YYNGEE. The CDR3 nucleotides read TGTGCCAGCAGCGTAAGCCCTTCGCAGGGGGACACTGAAGCTTTCTTT. It yields the protein CASSVSPSQGDTEAFF.

This clone was counted a few times. CDR3 amino acids: CSASGLADYGYTF. The CDR3 nucleotides are TGCAGTGCTAGTGGTTTGGCAGACTATGGCTACACCTTC. The V and J genes are TRBV20-1 and TRBJ1-2; D remains ambiguous. Deletions cut 3 bases from V and 3 bases from J, with 11 bases between. This CDR3 has 13 residues. From germline, CDR1 is DFQATT and CDR2 SNEGSKA (reference sequence).

Written as DNA, the CDR3 is TGCGCCAGCAGCCCGGACAGCTCTAGCTATAATTCACCCCTCCACTTT. As protein: CASSPDSSSYNSPLHF. The chain combines TRBV5-1 with TRBJ1-6; perhaps TRBD1 as D (6 bases). This CDR3 spans 16 amino acids. Germline V gene sequence: CDR1 SGHRS, CDR2 YFSETQ. V was cut by 4 bases and J by 3 bases, with 14 bases left in between.

The chain uses TRBV6-2 or TRBV6-3 and TRBJ2-4; 8 bases match TRBD1. J lost 4 bases, V lost 6 bases, and 5 bases had no gene match. This CDR3 comprises 14 residues. Germline assignment: CDR1 MNHEY and CDR2 SVGEGT. CDR3 nucleotide sequence: TGTGCCAGCAGCCCGACAGGGGCAAAAAACATTCAGTACTTC. Amino acids: CASSPTGAKNIQYF.

The chain combines TRBV4-2 with TRBJ1-5; 7 bases are a match to TRBD1. V lost 1 base and J lost 2; bases outside the gene matches: 8. This CDR3 contains 17 residues. The germline CDR1 and CDR2 sequences are LGHNA and YNFKEQ. CDR3 bases: TGTGCCAGCAGCCAAGTTCGAGACAGGGTAGGCAATCAGCCCCAGCATTTT. Its protein product is CASSQVRDRVGNQPQHF.

This chain joins TRBV5-5 and TRBJ1-6, with D possibly being TRBD1 (6 bases). Germline-derived CDR1 and CDR2 are SGHKS and YYEKEE (reference sequence). The CDR3 has 13 residues. V dropped 9 bases and J dropped 7 bases, with 14 bases sitting between them. Here the CDR3 reads CATSGQTNSPLHF. CDR3 sequence (DNA): TGTGCCACTTCGGGACAAACCAATTCACCCCTCCACTTT. The whole variable domain, filled in from reference TRBV5-5 and TRBJ1-6, reads DAGVTQSPTHLIKTRGQQVTLRCSPISGHKSVSWYQQVLGQGPQFIFQYYEKEERGRGNFPDRFSARQFPNYSSELNVNALLLGDSALYLCATSGQTNSPLHFGNGTRLTVT.

V is TRBV7-2 and J is TRBJ2-7; weak D call: TRBD1 (5 bases). The germline V gene encodes CDR1 SGHTA and CDR2 FQGNSA. CDR3 length: 13 amino acids. The V end was cut by 4 bases, the J end by 9 bases, with 16 bases between. The CDR3 sequence is CASSSFGAILQYF. The CDR3 DNA reads as TGTGCCAGCAGCTCCTTTGGGGCTATTCTGCAGTACTTC.

The chain links TRBV9 to TRBJ2-3, with D possibly being TRBD1 (5 bases). CDR1 and CDR2 from the germline V gene are SGDLS and YYNGEE. With 3 bases removed from V and 0 bases from J, the gap between germline ends came to 11 bases. This CDR3 has 15 amino acids. This CDR3 reads CASSAKGNSTDTQYF. CDR3 nucleotide sequence: TGTGCCAGCAGCGCTAAGGGGAACAGCACAGATACGCAGTATTTT.